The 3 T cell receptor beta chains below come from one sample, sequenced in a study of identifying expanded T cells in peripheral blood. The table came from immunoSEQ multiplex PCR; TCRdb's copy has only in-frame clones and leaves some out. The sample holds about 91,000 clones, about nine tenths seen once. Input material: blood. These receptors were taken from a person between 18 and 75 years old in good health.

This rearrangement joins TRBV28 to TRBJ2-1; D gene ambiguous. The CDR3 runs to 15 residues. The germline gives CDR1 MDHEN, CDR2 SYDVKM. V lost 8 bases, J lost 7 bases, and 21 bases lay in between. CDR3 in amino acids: CASRPRPEVWNEQFF. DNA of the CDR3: TGTGCCAGCCGCCCAAGACCAGAGGTGTGGAATGAGCAGTTCTTC.

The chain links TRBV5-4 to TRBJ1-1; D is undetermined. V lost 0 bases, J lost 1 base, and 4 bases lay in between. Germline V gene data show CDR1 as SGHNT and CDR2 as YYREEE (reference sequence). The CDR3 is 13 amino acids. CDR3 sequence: CASSLGPNTEAFF. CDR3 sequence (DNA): TGTGCCAGCAGCTTGGGGCCGAACACTGAAGCTTTCTTT.

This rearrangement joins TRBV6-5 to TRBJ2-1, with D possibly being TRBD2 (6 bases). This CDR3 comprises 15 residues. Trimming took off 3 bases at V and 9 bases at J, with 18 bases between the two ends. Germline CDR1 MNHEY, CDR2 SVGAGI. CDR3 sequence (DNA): TGTGCCAGCAGTTATTTCGGCAGCCGGGGGAGTGAGCAGTTCTTC. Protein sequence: CASSYFGSRGSEQFF.